This T cell receptor beta chain was captured in a study of blood T cell repertoires in COVID-19. As for the study in general: The samples span acute and convalescent COVID-19 from the United States, Italy and Spain.

Enrolled through a virtual design, the participants were between about 18 and 100 years of age and came from 24 US areas. Cohort allocation depended upon clinical history that participants reported. CDR1 and CDR2 from the germline V gene are DFQATT and SNEGSKA (reference sequence). CDR3 length: 9 residues. With 3 bases removed from V and 11 bases from J, the gap between germline ends came to 7 bases. This clone was picked up a small number of times. As handled by the study authors: Estimates of nucleated cell counts were drawn from the amplification of reference gene primers. Profiled with immunoSEQ multiplex PCR; TCRdb holds only in-frame clones, not every one. Clone size and V and J calls were adopted from that table, with D and trimming inferred from the DNA. This table has roughly 320,000 clones, 85% to 95% appearing once.

Sequencing input: PBMCs or T cells enriched from blood (not recorded which). The V and J genes are TRBV20-1 and TRBJ1-2; D ambiguous. This receptor was identified in a woman in her twenties or thirties who had been exposed to COVID-19. The chain's CDR3 is CSASFFYTF. CDR3 nucleotides: TGCAGTGCTAGTTTCTTTTACACCTTC.